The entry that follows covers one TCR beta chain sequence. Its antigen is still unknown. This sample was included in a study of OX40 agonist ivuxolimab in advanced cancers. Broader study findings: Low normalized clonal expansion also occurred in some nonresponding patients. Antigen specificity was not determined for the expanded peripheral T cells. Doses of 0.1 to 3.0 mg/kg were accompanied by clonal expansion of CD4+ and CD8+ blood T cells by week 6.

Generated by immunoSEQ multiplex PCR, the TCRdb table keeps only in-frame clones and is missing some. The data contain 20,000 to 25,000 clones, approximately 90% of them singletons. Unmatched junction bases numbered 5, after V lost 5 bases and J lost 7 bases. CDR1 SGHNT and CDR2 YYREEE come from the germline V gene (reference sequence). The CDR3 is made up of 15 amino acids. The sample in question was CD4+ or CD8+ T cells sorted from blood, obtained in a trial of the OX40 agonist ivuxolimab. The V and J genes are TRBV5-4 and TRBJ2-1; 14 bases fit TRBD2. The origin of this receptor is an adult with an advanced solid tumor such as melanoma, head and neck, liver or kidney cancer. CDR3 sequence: CASRPTSGRVNEQFF. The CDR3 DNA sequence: TGTGCCAGCAGACCGACTAGCGGGAGGGTAAATGAGCAGTTCTTC.